Described below is a single TCR beta chain sequence and its context. The antigen is not known. This entry is derived from a study of response to subunit inactivated influenza vaccine. Study-wide results and limits: T cells newly recruited by each seasonal influenza vaccination are few, the authors suggested.

One entry per CDR3 protein results from TCRdb running MiXCR on the RT-PCR reads. The profile shows 600,000 to 700,000 distinct CDR3 sequences, around 15% of them singletons. Trimming removed 3 bases from V and 5 bases from J; junction bases left unmatched: 13. Germline loops: CDR1 SGDLS, CDR2 YYNGEE. This CDR3 contains 18 residues. The input for sequencing was PBMCs from blood, taken around 14 days before vaccination. V and J are TRBV9 and TRBJ2-2; 10 nucleotides align to TRBD1. This receptor was obtained from a man aged 45-65 years who received an inactivated influenza vaccine. The CDR3 DNA is TGTGCCAGCAGCGGATCATTTACCGGGACAGGGGTTACCGGGGAGCTGTTTTTT. Translated, it gives CASSGSFTGTGVTGELFF.